The entry that follows covers one T cell receptor beta chain sequence. No antigen is known for it. This same CDR3 is encoded by further DNA sequences in the sample. The sample belongs to a study of Ad26.COV2.S vaccination and SARS-CoV-2 variants. Overall study context: Doses of Ad26.COV2.S were injected into muscle once or twice, 56 days apart. Study-level points and caveats: Reported findings describe substantial breadth in spike-specific CD8+ and CD4+ T cell responses following vaccination.

Germline CDR1 reads SGHRS; CDR2 reads YFSETQ. CDR3 length: 14 residues. V shed 4 bases, J shed 2 bases, and the junction held 2 bases outside the gene matches. The method was immunoSEQ multiplex PCR; TCRdb's version includes in-frame clones alone and lacks a portion of them. The data show 240,000 or so clones, 70% to 90% seen once. Treatment indicated: some 19 received Ad26.COV2.S at low or high dose, single or two shots; about 5 received placebo; per-sample allocation not given. Material that was analyzed had been drawn on day 63 after the first vaccine or placebo injection. Within Boston, the person who donated was an adult of 18-55 years. Spike of the Wuhan-strain SARS-CoV-2 was expressed by an Ad26 vector, which formed the vaccine.

This chain joins TRBV5-1 and TRBJ2-7, with 11 nucleotides matching TRBD1. The TCR comes from a person between 18 and 65 years old who received the Ad26.COV2.S COVID-19 vaccine or a placebo. The starting material was peripheral blood, obtained in a trial of Ad26.COV2.S vaccine versus placebo. As DNA, the CDR3 is TGCGCCAGCAGCCCGGGACAGGGGGCCTACGAGCAGTACTTC. This encodes CASSPGQGAYEQYF.